The 30 T cell receptor beta chains listed next were all sequenced from one sample in a study of CD8+CD57+ T cells in acquired aplastic anemia. It was genomic DNA that served as the template for profiling TCR beta VDJ and CDR3. TCRdb redid the calling of the reads with MiXCR, one entry per CDR3 protein. Here the sample spans about 270,000 distinct CDR3 sequences, 56% being singletons. Sequenced: sorted CD4+, CD8+, or CD8+CD57+ T cells (not recorded which) from PBMCs. All receptors come from a human donor with severe aplastic anemia or a healthy control (not recorded which).

The chain is built from TRBV6-6 and TRBJ2-2; D possibly corresponds to TRBD2 (5 bases). The V and J ends lost 5 bases and 6 bases respectively, with 13 bases between them. Germline V gene data show CDR1 as MNHNY and CDR2 as SVGAGI (reference sequence). The CDR3 sequence is 14 residues long. The CDR3 DNA reads as TGTGCCAGCAGTAAAAACCACGGGGCCGGGGAGCTGTTTTTT. This codes for CASSKNHGAGELFF.

At least ten counts were recorded for this clonotype. The chain links TRBV20-1 to TRBJ2-7, with TRBD2 identical over 8 bases. Germline-derived CDR1 and CDR2 are DFQATT and SNEGSKA (reference sequence). V lost 6 bases, J lost 2 bases, and 9 bases stayed unmatched. CDR3 length equals 14 residues. The CDR3 DNA sequence: TGCAGTGCCGGGAGAGCGGGGGCCCCCTACGAGCAGTACTTC. Amino acid sequence: CSAGRAGAPYEQYF.

The rearrangement uses TRBV29-1 and TRBJ2-7; the D gene is possibly TRBD2 (5 bases). The V end was cut by 4 bases, the J end by 5 bases, with 12 bases between. Germline loops: CDR1 SQVTM, CDR2 ANQGSEA. CDR3 size: 12 residues. DNA of the CDR3: TGCAGCGTTGTACCTCGGAGGAACGAGCAGTACTTC. Residues: CSVVPRRNEQYF.

This clonotype was picked up one time. This rearrangement joins TRBV7-3 to TRBJ1-6; D may be TRBD1 (5 bases). CDR1 and CDR2 (germline): SGHTA, FQGTGA. The ends were cut back, 2 bases at V and 10 bases at J, with 12 bases in the middle. The CDR3 is made up of 14 amino acids. The CDR3 sequence is CASSLAGSKSPLHF. In DNA form, the CDR3 reads TGTGCCAGCAGCTTAGCAGGGAGTAAGTCACCCCTCCACTTT.

This chain joins TRBV20-1 and TRBJ1-6; D gene unclear. V lost 6 bases, J lost 5 bases, and 20 bases lay in between. The length of the CDR3 is 16 residues. The V gene's germline CDR1 is DFQATT and CDR2 SNEGSKA (reference sequence). The CDR3 sequence: CSAPNRAVGDNSPLHF. DNA of the CDR3: TGCAGTGCCCCTAATCGGGCAGTGGGCGATAATTCACCCCTCCACTTT.

The count of this clonotype is one. The rearrangement uses TRBV20-1 and TRBJ2-5; D possibly corresponds to TRBD1 (7 bases). The J call may be in error: the DNA end matches TRBJ2-7 better. CDR1 and CDR2 from the germline V gene are DFQATT and SNEGSKA (reference sequence). The CDR3 covers 14 residues. CDR3 region: CSARVPGGMSEQYF. The DNA for the CDR3 is TGCAGTGCTAGAGTCCCAGGGGGGATGAGCGAGCAGTACTTC.

This chain links TRBV7-9 with TRBJ1-1; D not resolved. Looked up from germline, CDR1 is SEHNR and CDR2 is FQNEAQ (reference sequence). V gave up 5 bases and J gave up 5 bases, with 15 bases separating them. The CDR3 runs 14 residues. Here the CDR3 DNA reads TGTGCCAGCAGCACGGGAGGTGGGATTACTGAAGCTTTCTTT. It encodes CASSTGGGITEAFF.

V usage is TRBV3-1 and J usage is TRBJ2-7; no clear D gene. Germline V CDR1 and CDR2: LGHDT, YNNKEL (reference sequence). The length of the CDR3 is 14 residues. V lost 0 bases, J lost 0 bases, and 6 bases lay in between. CDR3 in amino acids: CASSQELFSYEQYF. The CDR3 nucleotides are TGTGCCAGCAGCCAAGAACTATTCTCCTACGAGCAGTACTTC.

This clonotype showed up just a few times. The chain has TRBV3-1 and TRBJ2-1; 8 nucleotides agree with TRBD2. The junction had 8 bases not matched to a gene; V was cut back by 2 bases and J by 8 bases. This CDR3 spans 15 amino acids. Germline V gene data show CDR1 as LGHDT and CDR2 as YNNKEL (reference sequence). The CDR3 nucleotides are TGTGCCAGCAGCCAAATAGCGGGGTTTACAGATGAGCAGTTCTTC. It codes for CASSQIAGFTDEQFF.

V usage is TRBV7-9 and J usage is TRBJ1-5, with 9 bases that match TRBD1. Per the germline V gene, CDR1 is SEHNR and CDR2 is FQNEAQ (reference sequence). CDR3 size: 15 residues. Losses at the gene ends were 5 bases for V and 6 bases for J; bases not matched to a gene: 8. CDR3 nucleotide sequence: TGTGCCAGCAGCCTAGGACAGGGGCGTAGTCAGCCCCAGCATTTT. Translation: CASSLGQGRSQPQHF.

The chain links TRBV7-9 to TRBJ2-5; D might be TRBD1 (6 bases). Germline values: CDR1 SEHNR, CDR2 FQNEAQ (reference sequence). V lost 4 bases and J 4 bases, leaving 16 bases between the germline ends. This CDR3 has 15 residues. CDR3 bases: TGTGCCAGCAGCTCGGGTCTACCACAGGGAGAGACCCAGTACTTC. Residues: CASSSGLPQGETQYF.

In regard to this clonotype: A junction end diverges from the germline sequence, so it may reflect a read error. This chain connects TRBV28 to TRBJ2-2, with D possibly being TRBD1 (6 bases). The CDR3 consists of 15 residues. Germline V gives CDR1 MDHEN, CDR2 SYDVKM. The CDR3 protein is CASSSTRGNTGKLFF. For the CDR3, the DNA is TGTGCCAGCAGTTCGACCAGGGGAAACACCGGGAAGCTGTTTTTT. Looking up the rest from reference TRBV28 and TRBJ2-2 gives the full variable domain: DVKVTQSSRYLVKRTGEKVFLECVQDMDHENMFWYRQDPGLGLRLIYFSYDVKMKEKGDIPEGYSVSREKKERFSLILESASTNQTSMYLCASSSTRGNTGKLFFGEGSRLTVL.

V usage is TRBV29-1 and J usage is TRBJ2-3; 9 bases are shared with TRBD1. The V segment lost 7 bases and the J segment 12 bases; nucleotides outside the gene matches: 14. Looked up from germline, CDR1 is SQVTM and CDR2 is ANQGSEA. The CDR3 runs 13 residues. CDR3 amino acids: CSAHRDRVDFQYF. The CDR3 nucleotides are TGCAGCGCCCATCGGGACAGGGTGGATTTCCAGTATTTT.

V usage is TRBV7-2 and J usage is TRBJ2-1; D call uncertain. The CDR3 spans 14 residues. Trimming took off 1 base at V and 8 bases at J, with 12 bases between the two ends. Germline V CDR1 and CDR2: SGHTA, FQGNSA. CDR3 protein: CASSLGRLADEQFF. The CDR3 bases are TGTGCCAGCAGCTTAGGCCGTCTGGCCGATGAGCAGTTCTTC.

Only a few counts were recorded for this clonotype. The chain is built from TRBV20-1 and TRBJ2-5; 8 bases align to TRBD2. The V segment lost 0 bases and the J segment 4 bases; nucleotides outside the gene matches: 4. This CDR3 has 14 residues. CDR1 and CDR2 (germline): DFQATT, SNEGSKA (reference sequence). The CDR3 protein is CSARETSGRETQYF. The CDR3 DNA reads TGCAGTGCTAGAGAAACTAGCGGAAGAGAGACCCAGTACTTC.

The V and J genes are TRBV24-1 and TRBJ1-5, with D perhaps TRBD1 (6 bases). The germline V gene has CDR1 KGHDR and CDR2 SFDVKD. The CDR3 sequence is 15 residues long. With 6 bases removed from V and 11 bases from J, the gap between germline ends came to 22 bases. CDR3 amino acids: CATSSAQGPGETQHF. The CDR3 bases are TGTGCCACCAGTTCTGCGCAGGGGCCAGGCGAGACCCAGCATTTT.

This chain connects TRBV30 to TRBJ2-2; TRBD2 might be the D (6 bases). Looked up from germline, CDR1 is GTSNPN and CDR2 is SVGIG (reference sequence). V lost 2 bases and J lost 4, with 14 bases in between. CDR3 length equals 15 residues. Here the CDR3 DNA reads TGTGCCTGGAGTATTGACGGGAGCGGCACCGGGGAGCTGTTTTTT. This gives the protein CAWSIDGSGTGELFF.

The chain has TRBV7-2 and TRBJ2-7, with a tentative D call TRBD2 (5 bases). CDR3 length: 13 residues. The V gene's germline CDR1 is SGHTA and CDR2 FQGNSA. V lost 5 bases to trimming and J lost 5 bases, with 13 bases between them. This CDR3 reads CASSAIPRDEQYF. Written as DNA, the CDR3 is TGTGCCAGCAGCGCAATCCCGCGGGACGAGCAGTACTTC.

J is TRBJ2-7 and V is TRBV20-1, with a weak D call TRBD2 (7 bases). The germline V and J ends were trimmed by 2 bases and 7 bases, with 21 bases remaining between them. The CDR3 loop spans 15 amino acids. Germline V CDR1 and CDR2: DFQATT, SNEGSKA (reference sequence). The CDR3 DNA sequence: TGCAGTGCTAGACCTGGGAGGGAACGGGGGGCTGAGCAGTACTTC. Its protein product is CSARPGRERGAEQYF.

J is TRBJ1-2 and V is TRBV11-2, with 8 bases matching TRBD1. V was clipped by 5 bases and J by 8 bases; unmatched bases: 10. The CDR3 has 14 residues. Germline CDR1 reads SGHAT; CDR2 reads FQNNGV. CDR3 coding DNA: TGTGCCAGCAGCCCGGGACAGGTTGGCTTGGGCTACACCTTC. It yields the protein CASSPGQVGLGYTF.

This clonotype was counted between two and nine times. The chain links TRBV24-1 to TRBJ1-2, with 9 bases fitting TRBD1. The CDR3 contains 15 residues. Germline V gene lookup returns CDR1 KGHDR and CDR2 SFDVKD. The ends lost 7 bases at V and 6 bases at J; junction bases unmatched: 11. DNA of the CDR3: TGTGCCACCAGGGCCCCCACAGGGGGCGGAGATGGCTACACCTTC. Translating gives CATRAPTGGGDGYTF.

This chain connects TRBV7-2 to TRBJ1-1; TRBD1 is a possible D gene (6 bases). This CDR3 contains 17 residues. Trimming pared 4 bases from V and 1 base from J, leaving 19 bases between. The V gene's germline CDR1 is SGHTA and CDR2 FQGNSA. This chain's CDR3 is CASSSRNQGGKNTEAFF. The CDR3 bases are TGTGCCAGCAGCTCGCGGAACCAAGGGGGGAAGAACACTGAAGCTTTCTTT.

The table lists this clonotype with many counts. This chain connects TRBV7-9 to TRBJ2-2, with D tentatively TRBD2 (6 bases). The CDR3 has 15 residues. V lost 1 base to trimming and J lost 4 bases, with 10 bases between them. Germline V CDR1 and CDR2: SEHNR, FQNEAQ (reference sequence). DNA for the CDR3: TGTGCCAGCAGCTTAGGGGAGGCTACCACCGGGGAGCTGTTTTTT. Encoded protein: CASSLGEATTGELFF.

This clonotype has only one observation. This sequence joins TRBV20-1 and TRBJ2-2; a possible D gene is TRBD2 (6 bases). The germline CDR1 and CDR2 sequences are DFQATT and SNEGSKA (reference sequence). The CDR3 loop spans 15 amino acids. V shed 0 bases and J shed 0 bases, with 8 bases lying between them. CDR3 sequence: CSARDAGTNTGELFF. CDR3 DNA: TGCAGTGCTAGAGACGCGGGGACGAACACCGGGGAGCTGTTTTTT.

The genes are TRBV7-9 and TRBJ2-7; 8 bases match TRBD2. V shed 1 base and J 2 bases; nucleotides not matched to a gene: 10. CDR1 is SEHNR, CDR2 FQNEAQ, per germline (reference sequence). The CDR3 has 17 residues. The CDR3 loop is CASSLVGGTSPPYEQYF. CDR3 DNA: TGTGCCAGCAGCTTAGTAGGGGGGACTAGTCCTCCCTACGAGCAGTACTTC.

This clonotype has at least ten counts. This chain links TRBV5-8 with TRBJ1-3; D not resolved. Trimming left V 0 bases short and J 0 bases short, with 16 bases between. Germline assignment: CDR1 SGHTS and CDR2 YDEGEE. This CDR3 is built from 18 residues. The CDR3 reads CASSLASLLTDSGNTIYF. CDR3 DNA sequence: TGTGCCAGCAGCTTGGCTTCGCTGTTGACGGACTCTGGAAACACCATATATTTT.

This clonotype was recorded many times. CDR3 sequence reads: CSARDGGEGTDTQYF. The DNA for the CDR3 is TGCAGTGCTAGAGACGGCGGGGAAGGAACAGATACGCAGTATTTT. V and J are TRBV20-1 and TRBJ2-3; D is possibly TRBD2 (6 bases). Per germline, CDR1 DFQATT and CDR2 SNEGSKA (reference sequence). V gave up 0 bases and J gave up 3 bases, with 13 bases separating them. This CDR3 is built from 15 residues.

In regard to this clonotype: The CDR3 ends on some other residue instead of the conserved phenylalanine or tryptophan, so this is likely a read error. This chain links TRBV10-3 with TRBJ2-7, with 9 bases aligning to TRBD1. With 4 bases clipped from V and 5 bases from J, the junction kept 6 bases outside the gene matches. Germline CDR1 and CDR2: ENHRY and SYGVKD. This CDR3 is built from 14 residues. The CDR3 DNA sequence: TGTGCCATCAGTGGGTCACAGGGGGCCCACGAGCAGTACCTC. Its protein is CAISGSQGAHEQYL.

The genes are TRBV7-2 and TRBJ2-5; D is possibly TRBD1 or TRBD2 (6 bases each). The CDR3 totals 14 residues. V lost 4 bases to trimming and J lost 5 bases, with 14 bases between them. The germline CDR1 and CDR2 sequences are SGHTA and FQGNSA. The CDR3 loop is CASSSGGQNETQYF. The DNA for the CDR3 is TGTGCCAGCAGCTCTGGGGGGCAGAATGAGACCCAGTACTTC.

This clonotype was detected only a few times. The gene calls are TRBV27 and TRBJ2-2; D perhaps matches TRBD1 (5 bases). Germline lookup yields CDR1 MNHEY and CDR2 SMNVEV (reference sequence). CDR3 length: 13 residues. Between the trimmed V and J ends, which lost 5 bases and 5 bases, there was a span of 9 bases. CDR3 region: CASSPRQTGELFF. DNA for the CDR3: TGTGCCAGCAGTCCGAGACAGACCGGGGAGCTGTTTTTT.